The 25 T cell receptor beta chains below were found in one sample sequenced in a study of response to subunit inactivated influenza vaccine. TCRdb itself ran the RT-PCR reads through MiXCR, one entry per CDR3 protein. The sample lists about 180,000 distinct CDR3 sequences; nearly 9.5% were seen once. The specimen was non-naive T cells sorted from PBMCs, collected on the day of vaccination. The receptors stem from a man aged 45-65 years who received an inactivated influenza vaccine.

The CDR3, as DNA: TGCGCCAGCAGCCACGGGCAGGGGACAGAGACCCAGTACTTC. It translates to CASSHGQGTETQYF. The chain combines TRBV5-1 with TRBJ2-5; possible D gene TRBD1, 6 bases. Per germline, CDR1 SGHRS and CDR2 YFSETQ. Trimming removed 4 bases at V and 4 bases at J, with 14 bases between. The CDR3 spans 14 residues.

The chain uses TRBV28 and TRBJ2-7; 7 bases map to TRBD1. This CDR3 comprises 12 residues. In germline, CDR1 is MDHEN, CDR2 SYDVKM. With 7 bases clipped from V and 6 bases from J, the junction kept 6 bases outside the gene matches. In DNA form, the CDR3 reads TGTGCCAGCACAGACAGGGCCAGCGAGCAGTACTTC. Amino acids: CASTDRASEQYF.

This clonotype was counted at least ten times. The V gene is TRBV7-2, the J gene TRBJ2-3; no reliable D call. CDR1 is SGHTA, CDR2 FQGNSA, per germline. With 1 base removed from V and 0 bases from J, the gap between germline ends came to 5 bases. CDR3 size: 14 residues. In nucleotides, the CDR3 is TGTGCCAGCAGCTTAGTCAGTAGCACAGATACGCAGTATTTT. It translates to CASSLVSSTDTQYF.

This clonotype has a count of ten or more. The V and J genes are TRBV7-9 and TRBJ2-3; D gene unclear. Germline V gene sequence: CDR1 SEHNR, CDR2 FQNEAQ (reference sequence). Trimming left V 5 bases short and J 2 bases short, with 11 bases between. The CDR3 sequence is 14 residues long. The DNA for the CDR3 is TGTGCCAGCAGCCCCGACCTGTCCACAGATACGCAGTATTTT. Translated: CASSPDLSTDTQYF.

CDR3 sequence (DNA): TGTGCCAGCAGCCAAGCTCCCGGGGAGCTGTTTTTT. Amino acid sequence: CASSQAPGELFF. The V call is TRBV3-1, the J call TRBJ2-2; unclear D gene. The CDR3 totals 12 residues. The V gene's germline CDR1 is LGHDT and CDR2 YNNKEL (reference sequence). The V and J ends lost 1 base and 6 bases respectively, with 3 bases between them. Full variable domain (rest looked up from reference TRBV3-1 and TRBJ2-2): DTAVSQTPKYLVTQMGNDKSIKCEQNLGHDTMYWYKQDSKKFLKIMFSYNNKELIINETVPNRFSPKSPDKAHLNLHINSLELGDSAVYFCASSQAPGELFFGEGSRLTVL.

This clonotype was counted only a few times. This chain joins TRBV5-6 and TRBJ2-3; D not resolved. This CDR3 spans 13 amino acids. Per germline, CDR1 SGHDT and CDR2 YYEEEE. Trimming left V 0 bases short and J 4 bases short, with 6 bases between. The CDR3 spells CASSLAASDTQYF. The CDR3 DNA reads TGTGCCAGCAGCTTGGCGGCCTCAGATACGCAGTATTTT.

This clonotype was counted at least ten times. The chain has TRBV20-1 and TRBJ2-5; D is possibly TRBD1 (6 bases). V lost 3 bases and J lost 3, with 8 bases in between. The CDR3 is 12 amino acids. Germline CDR1 is DFQATT and CDR2 is SNEGSKA (reference sequence). CDR3 nucleotide sequence: TGCAGTGCTAGCTGGACAGAAGAGACCCAGTACTTC. Residues: CSASWTEETQYF.

This clonotype has more than one count but fewer than ten. The rearrangement uses TRBV7-2 and TRBJ2-5, with D possibly TRBD2 on 6 matching bases. This CDR3 has 16 residues. In germline, CDR1 is SGHTA, CDR2 FQGNSA. The germline V and J ends were trimmed by 5 bases and 1 base, with 17 bases remaining between them. The CDR3 nucleotides read TGTGCCAGCAGCCGTATGGGACTTTCGACCCAAGAGACCCAGTACTTC. This gives the protein CASSRMGLSTQETQYF.

This clonotype was detected only a few times. The chain couples TRBV6-2 or TRBV6-3 to TRBJ1-2, with TRBD1 matching over 9 bases. J gave up 4 bases and V 3 bases, and 12 bases lay outside the gene matches. This CDR3 spans 17 amino acids. CDR1 and CDR2 from the germline V gene are MNHEY and SVGEGT. The CDR3 nucleotides are TGTGCCAGCAGTTATTCTCGCTCCGGGACAGGGTCCTATGGCTACACCTTC. Encoded protein: CASSYSRSGTGSYGYTF.

This clonotype was observed at least ten times. The chain couples TRBV15 to TRBJ2-2; TRBD2 aligns across 7 bases. Looked up from germline, CDR1 is LNHNV and CDR2 is YYDKDF (reference sequence). The CDR3 is 16 residues long. Germline trimming cut 5 bases from V and 4 bases from J; bases unmatched to any gene: 10. In nucleotides, the CDR3 is TGTGCCACCAGCGGTAGCGGGTGGGGGGGCACCGGGGAGCTGTTTTTT. It translates to CATSGSGWGGTGELFF.

This clonotype was seen only a few times. The rearrangement links TRBV6-1 to TRBJ1-5; D unresolved. This CDR3 contains 13 residues. The germline CDR1 and CDR2 sequences are MNHNS and SASEGT. V shed 1 base and J shed 7 bases, with 8 bases lying between them. The CDR3 sequence: CASSEVAGQPQHF. CDR3 coding DNA: TGTGCCAGCAGTGAAGTCGCGGGACAGCCCCAGCATTTT.

The chain combines TRBV20-1 with TRBJ1-6; TRBD1 matches at 8 bases. This CDR3 region has 16 residues. CDR1 and CDR2 from the germline V gene are DFQATT and SNEGSKA (reference sequence). The V gene end was trimmed by 5 bases and the J gene end by 10 bases; junction bases not matched to a gene: 16. CDR3 loop: CSAPIPGQVVRSPLHF. The CDR3 DNA reads TGCAGTGCTCCAATACCGGGACAGGTTGTCCGGTCACCCCTCCACTTT.

This clonotype was detected many times. This sequence joins TRBV15 and TRBJ1-3, with unresolved D. The CDR3 covers 15 residues. V lost 0 bases, J lost 2 bases, and 8 bases lay in between. CDR1 is LNHNV and CDR2 is YYDKDF in the germline V gene (reference sequence). This CDR3 is CATSRDPQAGNTIYF. Written as DNA, the CDR3 is TGTGCCACCAGCAGAGATCCCCAGGCTGGAAACACCATATATTTT.

In its sample, this clonotype was seen a few times. J is TRBJ1-1 and V is TRBV28, with TRBD1 matching 9 bases. The CDR3 length is 16 residues. The germline V gene encodes CDR1 MDHEN and CDR2 SYDVKM. V lost 6 bases and J lost 5; bases outside the gene matches: 13. The CDR3 loop is CASRPGWDRVFTEAFF. The CDR3 region has the DNA TGTGCCAGCAGACCTGGATGGGACAGGGTTTTTACTGAAGCTTTCTTT. The full variable domain, its missing parts supplied by reference TRBV28 and TRBJ1-1, is DVKVTQSSRYLVKRTGEKVFLECVQDMDHENMFWYRQDPGLGLRLIYFSYDVKMKEKGDIPEGYSVSREKKERFSLILESASTNQTSMYLCASRPGWDRVFTEAFFGQGTRLTVV.

J is TRBJ1-5 and V is TRBV7-2; D is unclear. CDR1 and CDR2 from the germline V gene are SGHTA and FQGNSA. The V end lost 2 bases, the J end lost 4 bases, and 12 bases lay between the germline ends. The CDR3 runs to 15 residues. CDR3 coding DNA: TGTGCCAGCAGCTTATCCCCGACGGGGAATCAGCCCCAGCATTTT. Protein: CASSLSPTGNQPQHF.

This clonotype was seen at least ten times. V and J are TRBV3-1 and TRBJ1-3; 7 bases align to TRBD1. J was trimmed by 4 bases and V by 1 base; bases with no gene match: 4. Per the germline V gene, CDR1 is LGHDT and CDR2 is YNNKEL (reference sequence). The CDR3 spans 15 residues. DNA for the CDR3: TGTGCCAGCAGCCAAGGGACAGGAGGAGGAAACACCATATATTTT. Encoded protein: CASSQGTGGGNTIYF.

In its sample, this clonotype was seen many times. The chain has TRBV2 and TRBJ2-1; TRBD2 is a possible D gene (6 bases). V lost 2 bases, J lost 14 bases, and 13 bases lay in between. The V gene's germline CDR1 is SNHLY and CDR2 FYNNEI. CDR3 length: 12 residues. CDR3 in amino acids: CASSELGSSKFF. The CDR3 region has the DNA TGTGCCAGCAGTGAACTCGGGAGTAGTAAGTTCTTC.

The rearrangement links TRBV27 to TRBJ2-1, with 8 nucleotides matching TRBD2. Germline CDR1 MNHEY, CDR2 SMNVEV (reference sequence). The CDR3 extends over 16 amino acids. The V segment lost 2 bases and the J segment 1 base; nucleotides outside the gene matches: 4. This chain's CDR3 is CASSLGVAGSYNEQFF. DNA for the CDR3: TGTGCCAGCAGTTTAGGAGTAGCGGGATCCTACAATGAGCAGTTCTTC.

This sequence joins TRBV28 and TRBJ2-7, with D perhaps TRBD1 (6 bases). The CDR3 totals 16 residues. Trimming shortened V by 5 bases and J by 4 bases, and 21 bases separated the two germline ends. Germline V gene sequence: CDR1 MDHEN, CDR2 SYDVKM. The chain's CDR3 is CASSPFARGWSYEQYF. CDR3 DNA sequence: TGTGCCAGCAGTCCCTTTGCCAGGGGATGGTCTTACGAGCAGTACTTC. Combining the CDR3 with reference TRBV28 and TRBJ2-7 gives the whole variable domain DVKVTQSSRYLVKRTGEKVFLECVQDMDHENMFWYRQDPGLGLRLIYFSYDVKMKEKGDIPEGYSVSREKKERFSLILESASTNQTSMYLCASSPFARGWSYEQYFGPGTRLTVT.

This clonotype was detected a few times. Mismatch with germline at one junction end may stem from a read error. The chain joins TRBV5-6 to TRBJ2-3; D is unresolved. In germline, CDR1 is SGHDT, CDR2 YYEEEE. CDR3 length: 13 amino acids. The DNA of the CDR3 is TGTGCTAGCAGTAGGAGCGGCACAGATACGCAGTATTTT. Its translation is CASSRSGTDTQYF.

The chain combines TRBV20-1 with TRBJ2-5, with TRBD2 matching over 12 bases. With 4 bases clipped from V and 9 bases from J, the junction kept 9 bases outside the gene matches. From germline, CDR1 is DFQATT and CDR2 SNEGSKA (reference sequence). The CDR3 extends over 14 amino acids. CDR3 amino acids: CSAMGTSGLGAQYF. CDR3 DNA sequence: TGCAGTGCTATGGGGACTAGCGGGTTAGGGGCCCAGTACTTC.

This clonotype was picked up many times. The genes are TRBV29-1 and TRBJ2-2, with D maybe TRBD1 (5 bases). V lost 4 bases to trimming and J lost 5 bases, with 8 bases between them. There are 12 residues in the CDR3. Germline V gene sequence: CDR1 SQVTM, CDR2 ANQGSEA. The CDR3 DNA sequence: TGCAGCGTTGGACAGACGACCGGGGAGCTGTTTTTT. Protein: CSVGQTTGELFF.

The rearrangement links TRBV6-1 to TRBJ1-2; the D gene is possibly TRBD1 (5 bases). Per germline, CDR1 MNHNS and CDR2 SASEGT. V was pared by 0 bases and J by 6 bases, with 17 bases between. The CDR3 loop spans 16 amino acids. CDR3 sequence: CASSEASVWGNNGYTF. CDR3 nucleotides: TGTGCCAGCAGTGAAGCCTCAGTGTGGGGCAATAATGGCTACACCTTC.

There are many counts of this clonotype. This rearrangement joins TRBV12-3 or TRBV12-4 to TRBJ2-6; D unresolved. This CDR3 comprises 14 residues. V dropped 8 bases and J dropped 0 bases, with 8 bases sitting between them. This chain's CDR3 is CASSLDSGANVLTF. The CDR3 DNA reads TGTGCCAGCTCGTTGGACTCTGGGGCCAACGTCCTGACTTTC.

There are many counts of this clonotype. J is TRBJ1-5 and V is TRBV6-1, with D perhaps matching TRBD1 (6 bases). CDR3 length equals 13 residues. The germline V gene has CDR1 MNHNS and CDR2 SASEGT. The V and J ends lost 6 bases and 7 bases respectively, with 13 bases between them. This CDR3 is CASRNTGNQPQHF. In DNA form, the CDR3 reads TGTGCCAGCAGAAATACAGGGAACCAGCCCCAGCATTTT.